This T cell receptor (beta chain) comes out of a study of prognosis after radiotherapy for stage I lung cancer. Turning to the study itself: Patients were approximately twelve men and 6 or 7 women aged roughly 50 to 85, median about 79 years. Concurrent therapy with stereotactic body radiotherapy was received by no patient. Study-wide results and limits: Patients without metastases reportedly showed TRBV and TRBJ gene usage unlike that of patients with metastases. Patients who developed distant metastases had lower Shannon entropy after stereotactic body radiation therapy.

Two rounds of multiplex PCR amplified TCR beta CDR3 from genomic DNA. Used in first-round PCR were primers specific to each TRBV and TRBJ gene. TCRdb analysed the multiplex PCR reads with MiXCR anew, one entry per CDR3 protein. This sample yields roughly 38,000 distinct CDR3 sequences, of which around 22% are seen a single time; about 25% belongs to the top ten. Trimming pared 6 bases from V and 3 bases from J, leaving 9 bases between. Germline CDR1 reads MDHEN; CDR2 reads SYDVKM. CDR3 length: 12 amino acids. In this sample, this clonotype turned up many times. Its antigen is as yet unknown. The sequenced sample was PBMCs, obtained before or after stereotactic body radiation therapy (not recorded which). The sequence was collected from a donor at least 50 years old with non-small cell lung cancer. The chain has TRBV28 and TRBJ2-7, with D possibly TRBD2 on 6 matching bases. Here the CDR3 DNA reads TGTGCCAGCAGGCCCGGGAGCTACGAGCAGTACTTC. Its protein product is CASRPGSYEQYF.